What follows are 14 T cell receptor beta chains derived from one specimen sequenced in a study of cytomegalovirus exposure and HLA in healthy donors. It was with 60 Vbeta and 13 Jbeta primers that the PCR ran. Libraries were prepared by immunoSEQ multiplex PCR; TCRdb keeps only in-frame clonotypes and omits some of them. The sample has about 97,000 clones; roughly 76% are singletons. The sequenced material came from PBMCs. The receptors stem from a man between 35 and 55 years old in good health and CMV-seronegative.

The rearrangement links TRBV4-1 to TRBJ1-1; the D is unclear. Germline V CDR1 and CDR2: MGHRA, YSYEKL. The CDR3 totals 17 residues. V was cut by 0 bases and J by 2 bases, with 16 bases left in between. CDR3 residues: CASSQDWTSGRNTEAFF. The CDR3 bases are TGCGCCAGCAGCCAAGATTGGACTTCCGGACGAAACACTGAAGCTTTCTTT.

The V and J genes are TRBV28 and TRBJ2-1; tentatively, D is TRBD2 (6 bases). The germline V gene encodes CDR1 MDHEN and CDR2 SYDVKM. This CDR3 has 15 amino acids. Trimming took 6 bases from V and 5 from J, leaving 17 bases between them. Written as DNA, the CDR3 is TGTGCCAGCAGCCTCGGGGGAGCTTCCAACAATGAGCAGTTCTTC. Translated, it gives CASSLGGASNNEQFF. The whole variable domain, remainder taken from reference TRBV28 and TRBJ2-1, is DVKVTQSSRYLVKRTGEKVFLECVQDMDHENMFWYRQDPGLGLRLIYFSYDVKMKEKGDIPEGYSVSREKKERFSLILESASTNQTSMYLCASSLGGASNNEQFFGPGTRLTVL.

The rearrangement uses TRBV28 and TRBJ1-4; 7 bases are shared with TRBD1. V gave up 7 bases and J gave up 6 bases; unmatched junction bases: 11. The CDR3 is 15 amino acids. Germline CDR1 is MDHEN and CDR2 is SYDVKM. The CDR3 sequence: CASILTGDSDEKLFF. CDR3 DNA sequence: TGTGCCAGCATCCTGACTGGGGACAGCGATGAAAAACTGTTTTTT.

The chain has TRBV4-1 and TRBJ2-3; 7 positions match TRBD2. With V trimmed by 2 bases and J by 3 bases, 8 bases remained unmatched. CDR3 size: 16 residues. Germline V CDR1 and CDR2: MGHRA, YSYEKL. The CDR3 sequence is CASSQTGGAGTDTQYF. The CDR3, as DNA: TGCGCCAGCAGCCAAACGGGGGGAGCGGGAACAGATACGCAGTATTTT.

The rearrangement joins TRBV6-1 to TRBJ1-2; 8 bases are a match to TRBD1. V gave up 1 base and J gave up 3 bases; unmatched junction bases: 10. The CDR3 has 17 amino acids. CDR1 and CDR2 (germline): MNHNS, SASEGT. CDR3 nucleotide sequence: TGTGCCAGCAGTGAAGGCGGCCAGGGGGCATGGGACTATGGCTACACCTTC. Translated, it gives CASSEGGQGAWDYGYTF.

The chain is built from TRBV28 and TRBJ2-5, with 11 nucleotides matching TRBD2. The J segment lost 1 base and the V segment lost 3 bases, leaving 7 bases of the junction unmatched. This CDR3 comprises 17 residues. Per the germline V gene, CDR1 is MDHEN and CDR2 is SYDVKM. CDR3 nucleotide sequence: TGTGCCAGCAGTTTGTATATAGCGGGGGGGTTCCAAGAGACCCAGTACTTC. Protein sequence: CASSLYIAGGFQETQYF. The full variable domain, rest sourced from reference TRBV28 and TRBJ2-5, is DVKVTQSSRYLVKRTGEKVFLECVQDMDHENMFWYRQDPGLGLRLIYFSYDVKMKEKGDIPEGYSVSREKKERFSLILESASTNQTSMYLCASSLYIAGGFQETQYFGPGTRLLVL.

The chain employs TRBV9 and TRBJ1-2; D gene unclear. V was trimmed by 7 bases and J by 4 bases, leaving 11 bases between them. Germline V lookup: CDR1 SGDLS, CDR2 YYNGEE. The CDR3 covers 12 residues. The CDR3 DNA reads as TGTGCCAGCTGGGGAGTTCGCTATGGCTACACCTTC. Translation gives CASWGVRYGYTF. The whole variable domain, remainder taken from reference TRBV9 and TRBJ1-2, is DSGVTQTPKHLITATGQRVTLRCSPRSGDLSVYWYQQSLDQGLQFLIQYYNGEERAKGNILERFSAQQFPDLHSELNLSSLELGDSALYFCASWGVRYGYTFGSGTRLTVV.

This clone was detected once. The chain joins TRBV5-1 to TRBJ2-3; 7 positions match TRBD1. The length of the CDR3 is 13 residues. V shed 6 bases, J shed 3 bases, and the junction held 4 bases outside the gene matches. Per the germline V gene, CDR1 is SGHRS and CDR2 is YFSETQ. The CDR3 sequence is CASKQGWTDTQYF. As DNA, the CDR3 is TGCGCCAGCAAACAGGGGTGGACAGATACGCAGTATTTT.

The chain links TRBV15 to TRBJ2-7; TRBD1 matches 7 bases. The V gene end was trimmed by 3 bases and the J gene end by 7 bases; junction bases not matched to a gene: 6. Germline loops: CDR1 LNHNV, CDR2 YYDKDF (reference sequence). The CDR3 is 13 residues long. The CDR3 DNA follows: TGTGCCACCAGCAGGGAGACAGGGCGAGAGCAGTACTTC. Protein: CATSRETGREQYF.

V is TRBV5-8 and J is TRBJ1-2; D may be TRBD1 (5 bases). Germline V gene data show CDR1 as SGHTS and CDR2 as YDEGEE. Between the trimmed V and J ends, which lost 0 bases and 3 bases, there was a span of 9 bases. This CDR3 spans 14 amino acids. In DNA, the CDR3 is TGTGCCAGCAGCTTGGAGGGGTTTGACTATGGCTACACCTTC. Residues: CASSLEGFDYGYTF.

This chain connects TRBV5-6 to TRBJ1-1; TRBD1 matches 8 bases. Per the germline V gene, CDR1 is SGHDT and CDR2 is YYEEEE. CDR3 length: 13 amino acids. V lost 6 bases, J lost 11 bases, and 12 bases stayed unmatched. CDR3 residues: CASIYRQGRMAFF. CDR3 nucleotide sequence: TGTGCCAGCATCTACCGACAGGGGCGTATGGCTTTCTTT.

This clone was recorded only once. The rearrangement links TRBV19 to TRBJ2-7; D possibly corresponds to TRBD2 (5 bases). The CDR3 contains 14 residues. V lost 5 bases and J 7 bases, leaving 18 bases between the germline ends. Germline V CDR1 and CDR2: LNHDA, SQIVND (reference sequence). The CDR3 loop reads CASSSSRDLREQYF. DNA for the CDR3: TGTGCCAGTAGTTCCTCCCGGGATTTGAGAGAGCAGTACTTC.

This clone has only a few counts. The V and J genes are TRBV7-2 and TRBJ2-3; weak D call: TRBD1 (7 bases). This CDR3 contains 17 residues. Germline V gene sequence: CDR1 SGHTA, CDR2 FQGNSA. Between the trimmed V and J ends, which lost 6 bases and 3 bases, there was a span of 22 bases. The DNA of the CDR3 is TGTGCCAGCAGATCATTTCAGGGGGGTTTTTATACAGATACGCAGTATTTT. It specifies CASRSFQGGFYTDTQYF. Drawing the rest from reference TRBV7-2 and TRBJ2-3, the complete variable domain is GAGVSQSPSNKVTEKGKDVELRCDPISGHTALYWYRQSLGQGLEFLIYFQGNSAPDKSGLPSDRFSAERTGGSVSTLTIQRTQQEDSAVYLCASRSFQGGFYTDTQYFGPGTRLTVL.

The V call is TRBV19, the J call TRBJ2-7, with D possibly matching TRBD1 (6 bases). Trimming shortened V by 7 bases and J by 2 bases, and 9 bases separated the two germline ends. Germline values: CDR1 LNHDA, CDR2 SQIVND (reference sequence). This CDR3 spans 12 amino acids. The CDR3 nucleotides are TGTGCCAGTACGGACAGCCCCTACGAGCAGTACTTC. Its translation is CASTDSPYEQYF.